This T cell receptor beta chain is from a study of cytomegalovirus exposure and HLA in healthy donors. Study background: Within an early data release were tens of millions of unique TCRs drawn from HLA-typed donors. Points from the study as a whole: Overall, approximately 150 TCR beta chains were annotated as cytomegalovirus-associated. What a later analysis showed was that several of the most significant clusters appeared linked to common viral pathogens. Presence/absence results assume similar sequencing depth per donor, which may not hold.

With respect to this clone: The antigen is undetermined.

The PCR made use of 60 Vbeta and 13 Jbeta primers. Profiling relied on immunoSEQ multiplex PCR, and the TCRdb table lists in-frame clones only, not all of them. The sample contains 170,000 or so clones, approximately 81% of which appear only once. The sequence came from a woman under 40 in good health and CMV-seronegative. Material for sequencing was PBMCs.

The CDR3 spells CAWTGTMNTEAFF. The DNA for the CDR3 is TGTGCCTGGACCGGTACCATGAACACTGAAGCTTTCTTT. This rearrangement joins TRBV30 to TRBJ1-1, with D hard to call. The CDR3 runs 13 residues. The germline V gene encodes CDR1 GTSNPN and CDR2 SVGIG (reference sequence). The V gene lost 4 bases and the J gene lost 0 bases, with 9 bases spanning the gap.